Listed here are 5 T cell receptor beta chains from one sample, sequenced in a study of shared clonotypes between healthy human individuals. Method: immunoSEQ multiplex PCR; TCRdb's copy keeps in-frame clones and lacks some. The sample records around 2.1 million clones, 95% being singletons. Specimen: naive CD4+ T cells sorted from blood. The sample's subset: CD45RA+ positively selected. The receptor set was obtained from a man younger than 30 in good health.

The CDR3 sequence: CASSLVWGVYEQYF. CDR3 bases: TGTGCCAGCAGCTTAGTTTGGGGAGTCTACGAGCAGTACTTC. V is TRBV7-8 and J is TRBJ2-7, with TRBD2 as a possible D gene (5 bases). The CDR3 consists of 14 residues. Germline lookup yields CDR1 SGHVS and CDR2 FQNEAQ. V was pared by 1 base and J by 3 bases, with 10 bases between.

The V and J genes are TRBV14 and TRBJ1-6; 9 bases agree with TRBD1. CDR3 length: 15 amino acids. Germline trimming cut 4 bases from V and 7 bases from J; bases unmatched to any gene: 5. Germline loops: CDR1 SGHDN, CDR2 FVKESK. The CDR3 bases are TGTGCCAGCAGCCCCGGGACAGGGCGAAATTCACCCCTCCACTTT. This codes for CASSPGTGRNSPLHF.

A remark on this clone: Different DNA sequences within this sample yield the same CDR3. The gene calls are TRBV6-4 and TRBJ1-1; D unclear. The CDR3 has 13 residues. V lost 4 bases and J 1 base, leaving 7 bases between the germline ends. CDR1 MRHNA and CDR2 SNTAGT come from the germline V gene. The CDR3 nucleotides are TGTGCCAGCAGTGTCGGGGAGAACACTGAAGCTTTCTTT. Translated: CASSVGENTEAFF.

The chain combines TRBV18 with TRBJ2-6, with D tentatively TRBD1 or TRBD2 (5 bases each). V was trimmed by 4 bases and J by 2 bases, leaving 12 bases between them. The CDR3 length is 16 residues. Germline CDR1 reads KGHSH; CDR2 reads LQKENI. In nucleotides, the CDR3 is TGTGCCAGCTCACTCGCCGGGACGGCTGGGGCCAACGTCCTGACTTTC. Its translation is CASSLAGTAGANVLTF.

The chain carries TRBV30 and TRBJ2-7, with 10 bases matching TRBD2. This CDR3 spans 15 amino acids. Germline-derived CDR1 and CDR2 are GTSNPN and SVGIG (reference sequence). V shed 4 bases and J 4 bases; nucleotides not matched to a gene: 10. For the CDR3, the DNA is TGTGCCTGGATTGAAAGCGGGAGGGCCATTTACGAGCAGTACTTC. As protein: CAWIESGRAIYEQYF.